The rows below give T cell receptor beta chains drawn from one sample of a study of T-cell memory formation after mild COVID-19. TCRdb re-derived calls from the 5' RACE reads in MiXCR, one entry per CDR3 protein. Among hundreds of thousands of distinct CDR3 sequences listed, 13% to 15% were seen once. What was sequenced was PBMCs or a T cell subset sorted from them (not recorded which). All receptors derive from a man aged 18 to 35 who had mild COVID-19 (a few samples of this study predate the infection). Cell type and time point are not known. CDR3s include the opening cysteine and the closing phenylalanine or tryptophan. The D gene is left open where the match is weak. The size of a clone is reported for some rows only, either as once, few or many, or as a class for expanded clones.

j_gene: TRBJ2-7
d_gene: TRBD2
v_gene: TRBV5-1
abundance: .
CDR3nt: TGCGCCAGCACCCCAGGCGGGGGGGTTGCCTACGAGCAGTACTTC
CDR3aa: CASTPGGGVAYEQYF

j_gene: TRBJ2-5
d_gene: .
v_gene: TRBV5-1
abundance: .
CDR3nt: TGCGCCAGCAGCTCCCAGGGGGGAGAAGAGACCCAGTACTTC
CDR3aa: CASSSQGGEETQYF

j_gene: TRBJ1-5
d_gene: TRBD1
v_gene: TRBV5-5
abundance: .
CDR3nt: TGTGCCAGCAGCCGGACGACAGGGTATAGCAATCAGCCCCAGCATTTT
CDR3aa: CASSRTTGYSNQPQHF

j_gene: TRBJ2-7
d_gene: .
v_gene: TRBV11-2
abundance: few
CDR3nt: TGTGCCAGCAGCTTAGTTTCTCCGGACAGAAAAACCTACGAGCAGTACTTC
CDR3aa: CASSLVSPDRKTYEQYF

j_gene: TRBJ2-5
d_gene: .
v_gene: TRBV18
abundance: few
CDR3nt: TGTGCCAGCTCACCGCCACAGTACCAAGAGACCCAGTACTTC
CDR3aa: CASSPPQYQETQYF

j_gene: TRBJ2-5
d_gene: .
v_gene: TRBV20-1
abundance: .
CDR3nt: TGCAGTGCCCCGACTAGTGGCGGAGCAAGGACCCAGTACTTC
CDR3aa: CSAPTSGGARTQYF

j_gene: TRBJ2-3
d_gene: .
v_gene: TRBV20-1
abundance: few
CDR3nt: TGCAGTGCTAGGAAAACAGATACGCAGTATTTT
CDR3aa: CSARKTDTQYF

j_gene: TRBJ1-3
d_gene: .
v_gene: TRBV2
abundance: few
CDR3nt: TGTGCCAGCAGCGGTCTTAACAGGGCAAGTGGAAACACCATATATTTT
CDR3aa: CASSGLNRASGNTIYF

j_gene: TRBJ1-5
d_gene: TRBD1
v_gene: TRBV20-1
abundance: few
CDR3nt: TGCAGTGCTAGACTACAGGGGATTTGGGATAGCAATCAGCCCCAGCATTTT
CDR3aa: CSARLQGIWDSNQPQHF

j_gene: TRBJ1-5
d_gene: .
v_gene: TRBV20-1
abundance: few
CDR3nt: TGCAGTGCTAGGGGGCCGGAGGATAGCAATCAGCCCCAGCATTTT
CDR3aa: CSARGPEDSNQPQHF

j_gene: TRBJ2-3
d_gene: .
v_gene: TRBV12-5
abundance: .
CDR3nt: TGTGCTAGTGGTTTGAACAGGCCTCACACAGATACGCAGTATTTT
CDR3aa: CASGLNRPHTDTQYF

j_gene: TRBJ1-4
d_gene: TRBD1
v_gene: TRBV10-3
abundance: few
CDR3nt: TGTGCCACAAGGAAGACAGGGAGTTCTGAAAAACTGTTTTTT
CDR3aa: CATRKTGSSEKLFF

j_gene: TRBJ2-7
d_gene: TRBD1
v_gene: TRBV15
abundance: few
CDR3nt: TGTGCCACCAGCAGAGCGGGACAGACCTCCTACGAGCAGTACTTC
CDR3aa: CATSRAGQTSYEQYF

j_gene: TRBJ2-1
d_gene: .
v_gene: TRBV18
abundance: few
CDR3nt: TGTGCCAGCTCCCCTACACAGAGCATCGATGAGCAGTTCTTC
CDR3aa: CASSPTQSIDEQFF

j_gene: TRBJ2-6
d_gene: .
v_gene: TRBV21-1
abundance: .
CDR3nt: TGTGCCAGCATGCCCGTGCGTATTGCTGGGGCCAACGTCCTGACTTTC
CDR3aa: CASMPVRIAGANVLTF

j_gene: TRBJ2-1
d_gene: .
v_gene: TRBV4-1
abundance: few
CDR3nt: TGCGCCAGCAGCCAAATGGGATGGGAGTTATACAATGAGCAGTTCTTC
CDR3aa: CASSQMGWELYNEQFF

j_gene: TRBJ1-1
d_gene: .
v_gene: TRBV20-1
abundance: .
CDR3nt: TGCAGTGCTAGAGTGCTGAACACTGAAGCTTTCTTT
CDR3aa: CSARVLNTEAFF